Shown below are 2 T cell receptor beta chains from a single sample sequenced in a study of blood T cells in healthy people across ages (dated by TCRdb to the mid-2010s). The library was produced with 5' RACE. Sequencing instrument: Illumina HiSeq 2500. A second PCR of about 6 to 11 cycles was performed with a sample-barcoded 5' primer and a J-beta primer mix. In TCRdb, the public reads were trimmed at Q25 with fastp and aligned with MiXCR, with productive beta chains retained. Identical CDR3 proteins give one entry, which carries the most common genes and DNA. This sample is represented by 1.2 million to 1.5 million distinct CDR3 sequences; around 59% of them were singletons. The ten biggest clones cover over 5% of the sample. Material: blood. These receptors were collected from a man between 18 and 35 years old in good health.

The rearrangement links TRBV4-3 to TRBJ1-2; 8 positions match TRBD1. This CDR3 is 15 amino acids long. With 2 bases clipped from V and 4 bases from J, the junction kept 6 bases outside the gene matches. CDR1 LGHNA and CDR2 YSLEER come from the germline V gene. The CDR3: CASSQNGQGAYGYTF. The CDR3 bases are TGCGCCAGCAGCCAAAATGGACAGGGTGCCTATGGCTACACCTTC.

The chain couples TRBV7-8 to TRBJ2-7, with a possible D match to TRBD1 (5 bases). Germline-derived CDR1 and CDR2 are SGHVS and FQNEAQ. This CDR3 comprises 15 residues. Deletions cut 0 bases from V and 2 bases from J, with 11 bases between. The CDR3 is CASSLARAGPYEQYF. In nucleotides, the CDR3 is TGTGCCAGCAGCTTAGCTCGGGCAGGGCCCTACGAGCAGTACTTC.